Listed below are T cell receptor beta chains from one sample, sequenced in a study of shared clonotypes between healthy human individuals. The data were produced by immunoSEQ multiplex PCR, yet TCRdb's version contains in-frame clones alone and is incomplete. Seen here are hundreds of thousands of clones, approximately 74% observed once, and the top ten hold roughly 1.7%. Input material: memory CD4+ T cells sorted from blood. The receptors originated from a woman aged 30 to 39 in good health. CDR3s include the opening cysteine and the closing phenylalanine or tryptophan. The D gene is left open where the match is weak. Size tells how often a clone was seen (once, few, many) or the class of an expanded clone, and some rows leave it out.

clone_size d_call j_call v_call cdr3_nt cdr3_aa
many . TRBJ2-5 TRBV29-1 TGCAGCGTAGAGGCAGGGGAATGGGAGACCCAGTACTTC CSVEAGEWETQYF
. TRBD2 TRBJ2-2 TRBV19 TGTGCCACCCTAGAAGCGGGAGGGAGCAGTGTCGGGGAGCTGTTTTTT CATLEAGGSSVGELFF
. . TRBJ2-1 TRBV20-1 TGCAGTGCTGGGGGTCAGGGTGAGCAGTTCTTC CSAGGQGEQFF
. . TRBJ2-3 TRBV6-1 TGTGCCACCGGGACATCCAGCACAGATACGCAGTATTTT CATGTSSTDTQYF
. . TRBJ2-1 TRBV18 TGTGCCAGCTCACCCGGGGGCTACAATGAGCAGTTCTTC CASSPGGYNEQFF
. . TRBJ2-2 TRBV11-2 TGTGCCAGCAGAAGACCGGGGAGGAACACCGGGGAGCTGTTTTTT CASRRPGRNTGELFF
. . TRBJ1-1 TRBV6-5 TGTGCCAGCCATCCAACCGGGCCAGTCACTGAAGCTTTCTTT CASHPTGPVTEAFF
. TRBD1 TRBJ2-7 TRBV28 TGTGCCAGCAGCTATGAGGACAGGGACCCCTTGAAGCAGTACTTC CASSYEDRDPLKQYF
. TRBD2 TRBJ2-5 TRBV18 TGTGCCAGCTCACCGCCGGGACTAGCGGGGACCCAAGAGACCCAGTACTTC CASSPPGLAGTQETQYF
. . TRBJ1-1 TRBV2 TGTGCCAGCAGTGAAGCGGGGGGTAGAACTGAAGCTTTCTTT CASSEAGGRTEAFF
. . TRBJ1-6 TRBV30 TGTGCCTGGACCTCCGCCGGGACCCCTAATTCACCCCTCCACTTT CAWTSAGTPNSPLHF
. TRBD2 TRBJ2-1 TRBV7-2 TGTGCCAGCAGTCGTGGGGCGGGAGCTCAGGGAGAGCAGTTCTTC CASSRGAGAQGEQFF
. . TRBJ1-2 TRBV29-1 TGCAGCGTGAGGGACCGTAACTATGGCTACACCTTC CSVRDRNYGYTF
few TRBD2 TRBJ2-1 TRBV19 TGTGCCAGTAGTAGGCGGGAGGTCTCCTACAATGAGCAGTTCTTC CASSRREVSYNEQFF
. TRBD2 TRBJ2-1 TRBV7-3 TGTGCCAGCAGCTTAGGACTAGCGAACGGTGAGCAGTTCTTC CASSLGLANGEQFF
many . TRBJ1-3 TRBV5-8 TGTGCCAGCAGCTTATCAGGGGCGCAGGGAAACACCATATATTTT CASSLSGAQGNTIYF
. . TRBJ2-1 TRBV10-1 TGCGCCAGCAGTGAGTCGAAGACTCCTCTCAATGAGCAGTTCTTC CASSESKTPLNEQFF
. TRBD1 TRBJ1-5 TRBV6-1 TGTGCCAGCAGTAATACAGGGGGCAATCAGCCCCAGCATTTT CASSNTGGNQPQHF
. . TRBJ1-5 TRBV28 TGTGCCAGCAGCCCCCGAAAGAGCAATCAGCCCCAGCATTTT CASSPRKSNQPQHF
once . TRBJ1-4 TRBV6-5 TGTGCCAGCAGGAAGACAGCAACTAATGAAAAACTGTTTTTT CASRKTATNEKLFF
. TRBD2 TRBJ2-3 TRBV28 TGTGCCAGCAGTTCATTCGGGGGACTAGCGGGAGTGGGAGATACGCAGTATTTT CASSSFGGLAGVGDTQYF
. . TRBJ1-4 TRBV11-2 TGTGCCAGCAGCTTGGGTGGTCCTAATGAAAAACTGTTTTTT CASSLGGPNEKLFF
. TRBD1 TRBJ1-5 TRBV6-1 TGTGCCAGCAGTGGACAGGGTTGGCAGCCCCAGCATTTT CASSGQGWQPQHF
. TRBD1 TRBJ2-7 TRBV5-1 TGCGCCAGCAGCCAGACAGGGACCTACGAGCAGTACTTC CASSQTGTYEQYF
. TRBD2 TRBJ2-5 TRBV5-6 TGTGCCAGCAGCTTGCAAAGACAGGCGAGCGGGAGAGCAGAGACCCAGTACTTC CASSLQRQASGRAETQYF
. TRBD2 TRBJ2-1 TRBV28 TGTGCCAGCAGGTCCCCACAAGCGGGAGGGTACAATGAGCAGTTCTTC CASRSPQAGGYNEQFF
. TRBD2 TRBJ2-1 TRBV28 TGTGCCAGCAGGCTGCAAGTAGCGGGAGTCGATGAGCAGTTCTTC CASRLQVAGVDEQFF
. TRBD2 TRBJ2-3 TRBV9 TGTGCCAGCAGCCGATCAGGGACTAGCGTGAACACAGATACGCAGTATTTT CASSRSGTSVNTDTQYF
. . TRBJ1-4 TRBV27 TGTGCCAGCAGGCAGGAAAAACTGTTTTTT CASRQEKLFF
. TRBD1 TRBJ2-7 TRBV28 TGTGCCAGCAGTGAACTGACAGGGGTCAAACCCTACGAGCAGTACTTC CASSELTGVKPYEQYF
. TRBD2 TRBJ2-2 TRBV9 TGTGCCAGCAGCGTGGCGGGAGGGAACACCGGGGAGCTGTTTTTT CASSVAGGNTGELFF
. TRBD1 TRBJ1-5 TRBV5-1 TGCGCCATCTCTACGACAGGGGGGAAGGCCCAGCATTTT CAISTTGGKAQHF
once . TRBJ1-3 TRBV15 TGTGCCACCAGCAGAGAGCGAGGACCTGGAAACACCATATATTTT CATSRERGPGNTIYF
. . TRBJ1-2 TRBV5-6 TGTGCCAGCAGCTTTACGGGACATCTCAACTATGGCTACACCTTC CASSFTGHLNYGYTF
. . TRBJ1-2 TRBV28 TGTGCCAGCAGCATGAGAAGACGGACTCTCTATGGCTACACCTTC CASSMRRRTLYGYTF
. . TRBJ1-3 TRBV28 TGTGCCAGCCGAAGCCCGGCAGGGAGTTCTGGAAACACCATATATTTT CASRSPAGSSGNTIYF
. TRBD1 TRBJ1-5 TRBV6-1 TGTGCCAGCAGTGTGACAGGGAGCAGTCAGCCCCAGCATTTT CASSVTGSSQPQHF
few . TRBJ2-3 TRBV14 TGTGCCAGCAGCCCCCGGAGTCCCTTCACAGATACGCAGTATTTT CASSPRSPFTDTQYF
. . TRBJ2-7 TRBV11-2 TGTGCCAGCAGCTTAGAACCTGGACAGCGATGGCAGTACTTC CASSLEPGQRWQYF
once TRBD1 TRBJ2-5 TRBV28 TGTGCCAGCAGGAATGCAGGGGGTCAGTCGAAGGAGACCCAGTACTTC CASRNAGGQSKETQYF
. TRBD2 TRBJ2-7 TRBV5-1 TGCGCCAGCAGCTTCACGACTAGCGGGGCCTCCTACGAGCAGTACTTC CASSFTTSGASYEQYF
. . TRBJ1-5 TRBV6-6 TGTGCCAGCAGTTACGGGGGGGGAAGTCAGCCCCAGCATTTT CASSYGGGSQPQHF
. TRBD2 TRBJ2-2 TRBV7-2 TGTGCCAGCAGTTTTGGGACTAGCGGGCTCCTCACCGGGGAGCTGTTTTTT CASSFGTSGLLTGELFF
. . TRBJ1-3 TRBV28 TGTGCCAGCAGTCCGGGAGACAGGCGAAACACCATATATTTT CASSPGDRRNTIYF
. . TRBJ2-7 TRBV9 TGTGCCAGCAGCGTTTCCCCCGGGGCTGGAAGCTACGAGCAGTACTTC CASSVSPGAGSYEQYF
. . TRBJ1-1 TRBV30 TGTGCCTGGGGGACGGTTAAGGCTTTCTTT CAWGTVKAFF
. . TRBJ1-1 TRBV19 TGTGCCAGTACCCGAGGACTGGACGTCTTGAACACTGAAGCTTTCTTT CASTRGLDVLNTEAFF
. . TRBJ2-3 TRBV19 TGTGCCAGTCCCCAGGAGGGGGAAAACACAGATACGCAGTATTTT CASPQEGENTDTQYF
. . TRBJ2-1 TRBV19 TGTGCCAGTACTCAGACTGCTAGCTCCTACAATGAGCAGTTCTTC CASTQTASSYNEQFF
. . TRBJ2-5 TRBV30 TGTGCCTGGAGGGGGGGTTGGGAGACCCAGTACTTC CAWRGGWETQYF